This T cell receptor (beta chain) was profiled in a study of identical twins. Study-level findings and limits: Fewer insertions marked abundant cord blood beta clonotypes; young adult naive trended weakly, memory not at all.

Through template switching, a universal primer site was introduced, and the cDNA contained unique molecular identifiers. A single record per CDR3 protein comes from TCRdb applying MiXCR to the 5' RACE reads. The sample comprises about 260,000 distinct CDR3 sequences, roughly 7% of which are singletons, and approximately 3.7% rests with the top ten. This clonotype was recorded at least ten times. Its target is not known. The CDR3 totals 14 residues. Germline CDR1 reads MDHEN; CDR2 reads SYDVKM. V lost 6 bases to trimming and J lost 1 base, with 11 bases between them. Healthy Caucasians alone served as donors. This sample also belongs to another study, concerning yellow fever vaccine responses in identical twins. That publication notes: On the reported evidence, twins' vaccine T cell responses seemed partly convergent and partly personalized.

Sequences were obtained from memory (CD45RO+) T cells sorted from blood. The rearrangement joins TRBV28 to TRBJ2-3; D is perhaps TRBD1 or TRBD2 (5 bases each). This clonotype originated in a woman between 18 and 30 years old in good health. The chain's CDR3 is CASSRMGGTDTQYF. The CDR3 nucleotides are TGTGCCAGCAGCCGTATGGGGGGCACAGATACGCAGTATTTT.